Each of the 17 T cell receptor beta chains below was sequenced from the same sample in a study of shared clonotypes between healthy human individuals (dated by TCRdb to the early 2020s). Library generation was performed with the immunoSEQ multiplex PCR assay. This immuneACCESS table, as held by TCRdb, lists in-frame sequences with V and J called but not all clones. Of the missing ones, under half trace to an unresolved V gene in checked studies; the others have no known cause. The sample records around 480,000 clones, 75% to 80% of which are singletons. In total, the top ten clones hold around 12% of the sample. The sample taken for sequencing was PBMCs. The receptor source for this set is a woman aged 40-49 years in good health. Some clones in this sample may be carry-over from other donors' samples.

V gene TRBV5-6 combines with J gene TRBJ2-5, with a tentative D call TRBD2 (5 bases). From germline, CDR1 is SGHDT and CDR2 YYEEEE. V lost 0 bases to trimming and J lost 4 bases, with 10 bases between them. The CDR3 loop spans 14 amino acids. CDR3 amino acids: CASSLEVGVETQYF. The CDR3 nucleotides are TGTGCCAGCAGCTTGGAAGTCGGGGTAGAGACCCAGTACTTC.

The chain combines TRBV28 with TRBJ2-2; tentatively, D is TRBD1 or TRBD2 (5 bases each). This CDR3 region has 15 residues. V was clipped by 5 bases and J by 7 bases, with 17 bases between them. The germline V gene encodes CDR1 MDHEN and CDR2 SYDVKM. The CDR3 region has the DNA TGTGCCAGCAGTAGCGGACGCTCCAGGGACGGGGAGCTGTTTTTT. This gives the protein CASSSGRSRDGELFF.

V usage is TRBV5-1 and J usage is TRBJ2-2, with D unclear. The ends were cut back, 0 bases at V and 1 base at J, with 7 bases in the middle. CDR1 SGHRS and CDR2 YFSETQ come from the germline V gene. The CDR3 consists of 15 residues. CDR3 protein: CASSLATGNTGELFF. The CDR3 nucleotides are TGCGCCAGCAGCTTGGCGACCGGGAACACCGGGGAGCTGTTTTTT.

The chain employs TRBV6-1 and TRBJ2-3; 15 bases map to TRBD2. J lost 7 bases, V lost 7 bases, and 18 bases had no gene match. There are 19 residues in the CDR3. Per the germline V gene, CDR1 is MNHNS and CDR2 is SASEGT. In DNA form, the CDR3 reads TGTGCCAGCACTGAGGGGGGACTAGCGGGAGGAAAAGGCGGTAATACGCAGTATTTT. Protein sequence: CASTEGGLAGGKGGNTQYF.

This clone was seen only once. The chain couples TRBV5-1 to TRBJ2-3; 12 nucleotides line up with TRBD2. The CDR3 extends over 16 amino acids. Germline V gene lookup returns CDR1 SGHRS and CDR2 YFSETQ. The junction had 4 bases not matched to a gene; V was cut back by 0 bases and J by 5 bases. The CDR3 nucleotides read TGCGCCAGCAGCTTGGGCGGACTAGCGGGACGAGATACGCAGTATTTT. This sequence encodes CASSLGGLAGRDTQYF.

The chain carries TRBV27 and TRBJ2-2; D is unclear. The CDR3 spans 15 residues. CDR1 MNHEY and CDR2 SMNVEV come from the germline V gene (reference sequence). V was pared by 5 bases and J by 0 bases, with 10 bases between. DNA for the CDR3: TGTGCCAGCAGTCCGGACGGAACGAACACCGGGGAGCTGTTTTTT. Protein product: CASSPDGTNTGELFF.

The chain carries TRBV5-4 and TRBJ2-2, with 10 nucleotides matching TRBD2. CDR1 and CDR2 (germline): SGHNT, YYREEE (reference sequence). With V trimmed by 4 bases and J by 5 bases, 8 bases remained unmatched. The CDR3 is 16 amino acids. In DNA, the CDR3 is TGTGCCAGCAGCACAGCTAGCGGGAGTTTGACCGGGGAGCTGTTTTTT. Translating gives CASSTASGSLTGELFF. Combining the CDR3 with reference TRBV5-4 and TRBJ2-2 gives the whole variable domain ETGVTQSPTHLIKTRGQQVTLRCSSQSGHNTVSWYQQALGQGPQFIFQYYREEENGRGNFPPRFSGLQFPNYSSELNVNALELDDSALYLCASSTASGSLTGELFFGEGSRLTVL.

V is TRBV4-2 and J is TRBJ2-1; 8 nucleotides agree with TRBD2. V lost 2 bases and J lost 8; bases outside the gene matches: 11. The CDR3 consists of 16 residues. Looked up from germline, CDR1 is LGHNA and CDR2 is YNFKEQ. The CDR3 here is CASSQHQRELRDEQFF. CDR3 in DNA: TGTGCCAGCAGCCAACACCAGCGGGAGTTACGGGATGAGCAGTTCTTC.

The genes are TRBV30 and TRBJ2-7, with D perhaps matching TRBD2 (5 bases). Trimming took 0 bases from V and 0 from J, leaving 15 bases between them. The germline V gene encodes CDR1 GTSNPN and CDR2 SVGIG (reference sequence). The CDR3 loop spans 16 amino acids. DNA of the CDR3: TGTGCCTGGAGTGTACTAGTCCCCCCGAGCTCCTACGAGCAGTACTTC. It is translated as CAWSVLVPPSSYEQYF.

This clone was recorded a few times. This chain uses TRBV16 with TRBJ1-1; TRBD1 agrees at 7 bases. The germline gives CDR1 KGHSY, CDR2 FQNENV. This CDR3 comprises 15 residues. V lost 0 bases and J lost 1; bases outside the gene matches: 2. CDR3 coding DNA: TGTGCCAGCAGCCAATCGAGGGGGCGGAACACTGAAGCTTTCTTT. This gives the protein CASSQSRGRNTEAFF.

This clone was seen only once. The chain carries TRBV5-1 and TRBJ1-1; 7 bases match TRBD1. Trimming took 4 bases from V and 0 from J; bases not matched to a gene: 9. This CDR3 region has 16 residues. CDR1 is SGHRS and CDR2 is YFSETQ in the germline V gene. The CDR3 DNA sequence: TGCGCCAGCAGCCGGGACAGTTCATACATGAACACTGAAGCTTTCTTT. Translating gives CASSRDSSYMNTEAFF.

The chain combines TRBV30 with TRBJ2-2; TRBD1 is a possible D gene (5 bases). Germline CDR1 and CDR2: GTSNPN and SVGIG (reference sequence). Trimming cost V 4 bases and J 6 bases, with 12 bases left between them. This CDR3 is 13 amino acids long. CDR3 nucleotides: TGTGCCTGGAACGACCCAGGGCCCGGGGAGCTGTTTTTT. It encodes CAWNDPGPGELFF.

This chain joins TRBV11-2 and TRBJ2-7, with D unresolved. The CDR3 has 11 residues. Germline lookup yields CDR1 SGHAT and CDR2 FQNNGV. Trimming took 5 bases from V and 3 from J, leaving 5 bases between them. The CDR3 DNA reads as TGTGCCAGCAGCGTCAGCTACGAGCAGTACTTC. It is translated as CASSVSYEQYF.

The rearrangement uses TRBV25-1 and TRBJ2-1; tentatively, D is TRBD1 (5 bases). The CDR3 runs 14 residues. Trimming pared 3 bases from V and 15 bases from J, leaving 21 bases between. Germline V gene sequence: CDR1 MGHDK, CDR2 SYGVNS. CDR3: CASSDYGRTTGPFF. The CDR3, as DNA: TGTGCCAGCAGTGATTACGGTCGGACAACCGGTCCGTTCTTC. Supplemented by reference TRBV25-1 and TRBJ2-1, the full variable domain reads EADIYQTPRYLVIGTGKKITLECSQTMGHDKMYWYQQDPGMELHLIHYSYGVNSTEKGDLSSESTVSRIRTEHFPLTLESARPSHTSQYLCASSDYGRTTGPFFGPGTRLTVL.

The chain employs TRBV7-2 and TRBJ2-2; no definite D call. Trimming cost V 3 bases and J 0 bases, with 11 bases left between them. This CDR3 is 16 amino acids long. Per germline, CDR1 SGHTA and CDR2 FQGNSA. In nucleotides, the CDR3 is TGTGCCAGCAGCTTCTCGGCAGACTCGAACACCGGGGAGCTGTTTTTT. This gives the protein CASSFSADSNTGELFF.

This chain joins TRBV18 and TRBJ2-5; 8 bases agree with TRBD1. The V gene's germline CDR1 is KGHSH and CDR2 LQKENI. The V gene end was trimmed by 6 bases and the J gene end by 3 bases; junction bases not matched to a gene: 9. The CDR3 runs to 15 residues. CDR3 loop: CASSFRQGKEETQYF. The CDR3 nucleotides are TGTGCCAGCTCGTTCCGACAGGGGAAAGAAGAGACCCAGTACTTC.

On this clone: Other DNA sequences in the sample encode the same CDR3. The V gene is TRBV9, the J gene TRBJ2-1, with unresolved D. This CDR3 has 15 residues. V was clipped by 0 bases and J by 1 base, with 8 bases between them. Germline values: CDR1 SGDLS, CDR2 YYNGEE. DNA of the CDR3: TGTGCCAGCAGCGTAGACCCAGGTTCCTACAATGAGCAGTTCTTC. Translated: CASSVDPGSYNEQFF.